Below, one TCR beta chain is given with its context. Its target antigen remains unknown. Nothing much larger sits one base from this clone, and base qualities are not available. Preparation of the library involved multiplex PCR. The run used an Illumina HiSeq 4000. TCR beta libraries were built with iRepertoire HTBI primers and Arm-PCR amplification of CDR3 regions. Before sequencing, the PCR products underwent gel purification. The original methods were these. Across samples, 60 to 80 TRBV and 15 or so TRBJ segments were identified and used for gene usage analysis of CDR3 amino acid clonotypes. Filtered high-quality paired reads were merged into contigs using COPE and FqMerger. BLAST was used to align contigs to IMGT TRBV, TRBD and TRBJ reference genes, with CDR3 defined following IMGT. Any clonotype with a frequency above 0.1% was counted as a highly expanded clone. Shannon entropy was used to measure repertoire diversity, and the Gini coefficient was used to measure V-J evenness. A clonotype was considered public if more than one individual shared it. TCRdb handled the public reads itself, with Q25 trimming in fastp and clone calling in MiXCR, and kept productive beta chains. Every distinct CDR3 protein forms one entry, paired with its most common genes and DNA. The V and J calls come from TCRdb's annotation, not from the publication. In this sample the table shows 390,000 or so distinct CDR3 sequences, 12% of which occur a single time. The ten top clones hold about 19% of the sample.

The label giving this sample's time point can be read as: newly diagnosed GD, antithyroid drugs for less than 3 months. For both TCR sequencing and RNA sequencing, RNA was extracted from PBMCs using TRIzol. The diagnosis of Graves' disease was made according to American Thyroid Association guidelines. Patients were recruited from an endocrinology department in Xi'an, China. Each patient gave 8.5 to 9.5 milliliters of peripheral blood, collected in an EDTA anticoagulant tube. Ficoll Paque Plus density gradient separation was used to isolate PBMCs, and no further T cell sorting was performed. An Agilent 2100 Bioanalyzer and agarose gel were used to assess RNA quality, and a NanoDrop 2000 was used to measure RNA concentration. This entry comes from a study of regulatory T cells in long-lasting Graves disease (dated by TCRdb to 2020 to 2023). Study-wide context: Patients with newly diagnosed Graves' disease had been on antithyroid drugs for under 3 months. A total of approximately 35 samples underwent TCR sequencing: around 13 from persistent and around 20 from newly diagnosed Graves' disease patients. The study was registered as a clinical trial and conducted in China. Patients with persistent Graves' disease were compared with patients with newly diagnosed Graves' disease using TCR sequencing and RNA sequencing of peripheral blood.

Ends trimmed: V by 0 bases, J by 5 bases; bases unmatched to a gene: 6. CDR3 length: 15 amino acids, cysteine to phenylalanine. The read is trimmed to its CDR3 DNA, 45 bases read in frame from base 1. As encoded in the germline V gene (reference sequence), CDR1 is MNHEY while CDR2 is SMNVEV. Points the paper makes about the study in general: Persistent Graves' disease patients showed lower TCR Shannon entropy and fewer highly expanded clones than newly diagnosed patients, suggesting clonal expansion. Sequencing and analysis were restricted to the TCR beta chain. Because the primary lesion, thyroid tissue, could not be accessed, the study looked at peripheral blood alone. The small sample size was acknowledged by the authors as a limitation that may reduce accuracy. Persistent patients shared more public clonotypes among themselves (around 3,000) than newly diagnosed patients did (about 1,000). TRBV28, TRBJ1-2 and TRBJ2-5 were preferentially used in persistent disease, while TRBV20-1 and TRBJ2-1 were favored in newly diagnosed disease.

These data also featured in a second study, about T cells in Graves' hyperthyroidism and ophthalmopathy. Reported in the second study: A patient counted as having stable Graves' hyperthyroidism if no progression to ophthalmopathy occurred over 18 months of follow-up. Hyperthyroidism patients were newly diagnosed, had a disease duration of under 2 months, and were aged 18 to 65 years. Patients with uncontrolled infections, other autoimmune diseases, pregnancy or lactation were excluded. Clinical symptoms, serum thyroxine and TRAb, thyroid ultrasound, and orbital computed tomography formed the basis for the diagnoses. A first-round RT-PCR of the TCR CDR3 used the HTBI primer set with the Qiagen OneStep RT-PCR kit. Most expanded thyroid clonotypes (frequency above 0.001) were also detected in blood, suggesting blood repertoires may reflect thyroid immune responses. A 13 V-J signature model separated ophthalmopathy from stable hyperthyroidism, with just over 85% sensitivity and 81% to 82% specificity in cross-validation and 80%/75% in testing. In validation, progression to ophthalmopathy was predicted by the model with around 70% sensitivity and under 85% specificity, a median of roughly 6 months before onset. TCR V-J signatures able to tell the groups apart were searched for in a discovery cohort of 90 to 100 patients, of whom more than 40 had Graves' ophthalmopathy and some 60 had stable Graves' hyperthyroidism. An independent validation cohort of fewer than 20 hyperthyroidism patients and about 15 patients who later progressed to ophthalmopathy tested prospective prediction of ophthalmopathy. The 100 discovery patients were divided at random into training and test sets in a 7:3 ratio. In addition, the study compared T-cell repertoires in thyroid tissue and in blood from several Graves' hyperthyroidism patients. After blood sampling, hyperthyroidism patients were treated with methimazole at a starting dose of 30 mg daily, and ophthalmopathy patients were treated with high-dose intravenous methylprednisolone. The libraries were constructed in a second round of multiplex PCR and then size-selected and purified. The libraries were sequenced on an Illumina HiSeq2000 using paired-end 100 bp reads. SOAPnuke was used to process the raw data, with reads discarded if the reads contained adapters or uncalled bases, had a mean Phred below 15, or lacked an exact constant-primer or identifier match. High-quality paired reads were merged using COPE v1.2.5, and each unique nucleotide sequence was defined as a clonotype. MiTCR v1.1 was used to align clonotypes to the IMGT TRBV, TRBD and TRBJ reference segments. Only V-J combinations with frequency above 0.0001, covering 99.2% of repertoires, were analysed. A TCS score was defined as the ratio between F50 (clonal expansion) and ExV (chaos), using BLOSUM62-based TCRdist between CDR3 peptides within each V-J. Welch's t-statistics and random forest reduced roughly 530 V-J features to under 15, which were used in a naive Bayes classifier (R e1071). Sample size was not statistically predetermined, and blinding of investigators to group allocation was not performed. The paper describes TCR Vbeta CDR3 sequencing of 120 to 150 peripheral blood samples, made up of 43 ophthalmopathy patients, over 70 hyperthyroidism patients and about 17 progressor patients.

The sequences come from peripheral blood mononuclear cells (PBMCs), collected at new diagnosis, from a patient treated with antithyroid drugs. The V and J genes are TRBV27 and TRBJ2-7; 8 junctional bases match TRBD1. This sequence originates from a woman between 18 and 29 years old with Graves disease. Donor details come from another sample of the same person, matched by shared clones. The nucleotides are TGTGCCAGCAGTTTATCTCCAGGGGGCTTCAACGAGCAGTACTTC. Its translation is CASSLSPGGFNEQYF.